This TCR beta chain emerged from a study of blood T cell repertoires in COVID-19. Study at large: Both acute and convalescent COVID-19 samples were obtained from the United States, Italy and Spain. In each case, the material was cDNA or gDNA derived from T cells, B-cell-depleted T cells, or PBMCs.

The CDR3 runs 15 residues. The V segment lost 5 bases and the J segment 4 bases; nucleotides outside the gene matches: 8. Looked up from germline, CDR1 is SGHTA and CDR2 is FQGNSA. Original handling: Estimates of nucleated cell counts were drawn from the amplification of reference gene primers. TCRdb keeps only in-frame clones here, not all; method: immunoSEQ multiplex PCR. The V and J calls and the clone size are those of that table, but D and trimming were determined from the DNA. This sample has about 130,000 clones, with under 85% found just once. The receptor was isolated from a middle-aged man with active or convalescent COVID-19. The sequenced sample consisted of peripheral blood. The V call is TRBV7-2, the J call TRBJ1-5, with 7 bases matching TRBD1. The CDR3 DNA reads TGTGCCAGCAGCGTTAACAGGGGACCTAATCAGCCCCAGCATTTT. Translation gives CASSVNRGPNQPQHF.